One and the same sample provided the 13 T cell receptor beta chains below, sequenced in a study of blood T cell repertoires in COVID-19. TCRdb's table, derived via immunoSEQ multiplex PCR, lists solely in-frame clones and lacks some. This sample has a few hundred thousand clones; 86% occur once, and the top ten carry approximately 3%. Sequencing used peripheral blood. The source of these receptors is a woman in her thirties with active or convalescent COVID-19.

This chain links TRBV6-6 with TRBJ1-1, with 8 bases lining up with TRBD1. This CDR3 has 15 residues. Germline CDR1 MNHNY, CDR2 SVGAGI (reference sequence). The trim removed 6 bases at V and 1 base at J, leaving 7 bases unmatched. The CDR3 loop reads CASSHRDRPNTEAFF. Written as DNA, the CDR3 is TGTGCCAGCAGCCACCGGGACAGGCCGAACACTGAAGCTTTCTTT.

The rearrangement links TRBV4-1 to TRBJ1-4; 7 nucleotides line up with TRBD1. J gave up 4 bases and V 4 bases, and 3 bases lay outside the gene matches. The CDR3 consists of 14 residues. Germline CDR1 and CDR2: MGHRA and YSYEKL. CDR3 nucleotides: TGCGCCAGCAGCCGCCGGGACAGTAATGAAAAACTGTTTTTT. This gives the protein CASSRRDSNEKLFF.

The chain recombines TRBV19 with TRBJ1-1; 12 bases are a match to TRBD1. Unmatched junction bases numbered 11, after V lost 4 bases and J lost 5 bases. Germline-derived CDR1 and CDR2 are LNHDA and SQIVND (reference sequence). The CDR3 consists of 17 residues. CDR3 region: CASSKPPGQGARTEAFF. CDR3 DNA sequence: TGTGCCAGTAGTAAGCCGCCGGGACAGGGGGCGAGGACTGAAGCTTTCTTT.

CDR3 sequence: CASSLDSGGRETQYF. CDR3 sequence (DNA): TGTGCCAGCAGCTTAGATTCGGGGGGGAGGGAGACCCAGTACTTC. The V call is TRBV11-2, the J call TRBJ2-5; TRBD2 matches at 8 bases. CDR3 size: 15 residues. CDR1 is SGHAT, CDR2 FQNNGV, per germline. Trimming took 0 bases from V and 5 from J; bases not matched to a gene: 5.

This sequence joins TRBV7-8 and TRBJ2-7, with D maybe TRBD1 (6 bases). Germline values: CDR1 SGHVS, CDR2 FQNEAQ. V was pared by 6 bases and J by 4 bases, with 16 bases between. The CDR3 loop spans 14 amino acids. The CDR3 nucleotides read TGTGCCAGCAGATCCGAACAGGGTCGTTACGAGCAGTACTTC. Its translation is CASRSEQGRYEQYF. Combining the CDR3 with reference TRBV7-8 and TRBJ2-7 gives the whole variable domain GAGVSQSPRYKVAKRGQDVALRCDPISGHVSLFWYQQALGQGPEFLTYFQNEAQLDKSGLPSDRFFAERPEGSVSTLKIQRTQQEDSAVYLCASRSEQGRYEQYFGPGTRLTVT.

V and J are TRBV19 and TRBJ2-4, with 7 bases fitting TRBD2. The germline gives CDR1 LNHDA, CDR2 SQIVND (reference sequence). This CDR3 comprises 14 residues. V lost 5 bases and J lost 7; bases outside the gene matches: 8. In nucleotides, the CDR3 is TGTGCCAGTAGTCCCCGGGGGGTTGGGAACATTCAGTACTTC. Translating gives CASSPRGVGNIQYF. Complete variable domain (other parts from reference TRBV19 and TRBJ2-4): DGGITQSPKYLFRKEGQNVTLSCEQNLNHDAMYWYRQDPGQGLRLIYYSQIVNDFQKGDIAEGYSVSREKKESFPLTVTSAQKNPTAFYLCASSPRGVGNIQYFGAGTRLSVL.

As to this clone: One end of the junction fails to match germline, which may point to a read error. The chain recombines TRBV9 with TRBJ2-1; D perhaps matches TRBD2 (7 bases). Germline assignment: CDR1 SGDLS and CDR2 YYNGEE. This CDR3 contains 15 residues. The CDR3 region is CASRVGGGGNNEQFF. The DNA of the CDR3 is TGTGCCAGCCGCGTCGGGGGCGGGGGAAACAATGAGCAGTTCTTC.

The chain is built from TRBV3-1 (or the pseudogene TRBV3-2) and TRBJ2-1, with 10 nucleotides matching TRBD2. The J segment lost 5 bases and the V segment lost 2 bases, leaving 6 bases of the junction unmatched. The length of the CDR3 is 16 residues. In germline, CDR1 is LGHDT, CDR2 YNNKEL (reference sequence). CDR3 nucleotide sequence: TGTGCCAGCAGCCAACTAAGCGGGGGGGCCCACAATGAGCAGTTCTTC. The encoded protein is CASSQLSGGAHNEQFF.

V and J are TRBV6-6 and TRBJ1-1; D is possibly TRBD1 (6 bases). Per germline, CDR1 MNHNY and CDR2 SVGAGI (reference sequence). This CDR3 has 14 residues. Trimming stripped 6 bases from V and 0 bases from J, with 11 bases between. The CDR3 region is CASRRQEMNTEAFF. CDR3 in DNA: TGTGCCAGCAGAAGACAGGAGATGAACACTGAAGCTTTCTTT.

The V and J genes are TRBV10-3 and TRBJ2-7; D perhaps matches TRBD2 (5 bases). Deletions cut 2 bases from V and 6 bases from J, with 17 bases between. CDR3 length: 15 residues. Germline CDR1 and CDR2: ENHRY and SYGVKD. CDR3 bases: TGTGCCATCAGTGAGAGTGGAGCTTTACGGGGCGAGCAGTACTTC. It specifies CAISESGALRGEQYF.

The V and J genes are TRBV3-1 (or the pseudogene TRBV3-2) and TRBJ2-7; tentative D call: TRBD2 (6 bases). V dropped 1 base and J dropped 2 bases, with 9 bases sitting between them. The CDR3 sequence is 14 residues long. Germline V gene lookup returns CDR1 LGHDT and CDR2 YNNKEL (reference sequence). The CDR3 sequence is CASSQGRGAYEQYF. DNA for the CDR3: TGTGCCAGCAGCCAAGGGCGCGGGGCCTACGAGCAGTACTTC.

This chain's CDR3 is CASSSLGLAGAPPFF. The CDR3 coding sequence is TGTGCCAGCAGTTCCCTGGGACTAGCGGGGGCACCCCCTTTCTTC. This chain connects TRBV27 to TRBJ2-1, with TRBD2 matching over 14 bases. CDR1 and CDR2 (germline): MNHEY, SMNVEV (reference sequence). The CDR3 spans 15 residues. The junction had 12 bases not matched to a gene; V was cut back by 4 bases and J by 16 bases.

CDR3 coding DNA: TGTGCCAGCAGTCACGGGGGGAGGACTAATGAAAAACTGTTTTTT. Amino acids: CASSHGGRTNEKLFF. This chain connects TRBV6-2 or TRBV6-3 to TRBJ1-4; perhaps TRBD1 as D (5 bases). V shed 5 bases and J shed 2 bases, with 12 bases lying between them. The germline gives CDR1 MNHEY, CDR2 SVGEGT. The CDR3 consists of 15 residues.